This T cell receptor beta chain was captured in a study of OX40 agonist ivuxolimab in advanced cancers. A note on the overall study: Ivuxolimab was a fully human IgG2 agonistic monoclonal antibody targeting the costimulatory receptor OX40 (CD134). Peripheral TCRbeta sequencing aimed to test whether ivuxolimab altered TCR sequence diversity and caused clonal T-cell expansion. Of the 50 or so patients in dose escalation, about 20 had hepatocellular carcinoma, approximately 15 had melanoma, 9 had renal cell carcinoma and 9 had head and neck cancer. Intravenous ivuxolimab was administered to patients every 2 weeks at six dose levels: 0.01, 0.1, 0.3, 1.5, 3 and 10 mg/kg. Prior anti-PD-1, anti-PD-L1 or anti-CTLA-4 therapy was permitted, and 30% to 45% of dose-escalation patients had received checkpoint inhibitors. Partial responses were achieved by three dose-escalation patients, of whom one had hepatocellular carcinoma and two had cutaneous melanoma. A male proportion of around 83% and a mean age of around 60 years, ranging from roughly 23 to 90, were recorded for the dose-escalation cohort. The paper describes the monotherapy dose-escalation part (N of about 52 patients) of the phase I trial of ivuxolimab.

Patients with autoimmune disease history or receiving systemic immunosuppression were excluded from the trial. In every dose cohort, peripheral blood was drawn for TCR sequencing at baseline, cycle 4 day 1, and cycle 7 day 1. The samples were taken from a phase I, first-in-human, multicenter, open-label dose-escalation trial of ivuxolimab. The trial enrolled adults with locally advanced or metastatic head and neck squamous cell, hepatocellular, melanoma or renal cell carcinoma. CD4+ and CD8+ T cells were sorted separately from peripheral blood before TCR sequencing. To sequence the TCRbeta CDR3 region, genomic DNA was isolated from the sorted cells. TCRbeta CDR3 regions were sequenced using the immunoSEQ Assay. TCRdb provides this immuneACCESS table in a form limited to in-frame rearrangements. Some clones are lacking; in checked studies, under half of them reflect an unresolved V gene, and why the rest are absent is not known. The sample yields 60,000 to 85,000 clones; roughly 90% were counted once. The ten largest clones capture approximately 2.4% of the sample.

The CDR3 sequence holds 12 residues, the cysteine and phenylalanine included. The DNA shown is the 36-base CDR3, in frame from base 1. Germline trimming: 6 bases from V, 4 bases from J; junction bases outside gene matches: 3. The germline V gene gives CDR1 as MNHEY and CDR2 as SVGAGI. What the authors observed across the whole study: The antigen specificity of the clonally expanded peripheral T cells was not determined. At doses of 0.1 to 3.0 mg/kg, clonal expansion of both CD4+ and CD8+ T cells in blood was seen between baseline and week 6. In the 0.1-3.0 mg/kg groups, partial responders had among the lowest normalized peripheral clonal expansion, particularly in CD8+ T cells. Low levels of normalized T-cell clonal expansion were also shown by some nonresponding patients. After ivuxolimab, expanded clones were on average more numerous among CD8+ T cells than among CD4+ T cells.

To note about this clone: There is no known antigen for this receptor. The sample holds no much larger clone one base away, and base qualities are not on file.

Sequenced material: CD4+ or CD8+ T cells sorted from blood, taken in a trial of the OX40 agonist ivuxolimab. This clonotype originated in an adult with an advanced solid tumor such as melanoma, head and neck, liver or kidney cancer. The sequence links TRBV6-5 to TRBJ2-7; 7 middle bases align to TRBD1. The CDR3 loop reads CASRGQPYEQYF. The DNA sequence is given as TGTGCCAGCAGGGGACAGCCTTACGAGCAGTACTTC.